This T cell receptor (beta chain) was sequenced during a study of PD-1 blockade in mismatch repair-deficient tumors. TCR sequencing covered a few patients who responded to pembrolizumab. The CDR3 runs 11 residues. The V gene's germline CDR1 is GTSNPN and CDR2 SVGIG (reference sequence). The V end lost 2 bases, the J end lost 5 bases, and 6 bases lay between the germline ends. This clone has only a few counts. Profiling relied on immunoSEQ multiplex PCR, and the TCRdb table lists in-frame clones only, not all of them. The table has roughly 70,000 clones, around 73% seen once; the top ten hold over 4.5%.

This sequence originates from an adult with mismatch repair-deficient cancer. The chain carries TRBV30 and TRBJ1-2; D unresolved. This material consisted of peripheral blood, taken 2 weeks after starting pembrolizumab. CDR3 sequence: CAWSILYGYTF. The CDR3 region has the DNA TGTGCCTGGAGTATTCTTTATGGCTACACCTTC.